The 27 T cell receptor beta chains presented below share a single source sample, sequenced in a study of graft-versus-host responses after intestinal transplantation. TCRdb keeps only in-frame clones here, not all; method: immunoSEQ multiplex PCR. The repertoire holds more than 80,000 clones, with approximately 91% as singletons. For these TCRs, the target antigens are not known. The sample here was unstimulated CD4+ T cells sorted from spleen or lymph node cells, taken before intestinal transplant. The source is a human donor who received an intestinal transplant.

A word on this clone: Other DNA sequences within the sample encode an identical CDR3. The V call is TRBV2, the J call TRBJ1-5; 8 bases are a match to TRBD1. This CDR3 contains 14 residues. Looked up from germline, CDR1 is SNHLY and CDR2 is FYNNEI. The junction had 3 bases not matched to a gene; V was cut back by 6 bases and J by 2 bases. The CDR3 region has the DNA TGTGCCAGCAGCTTGGACAGGGGCAATCAGCCCCAGCATTTT. This translates into CASSLDRGNQPQHF.

The chain has TRBV5-1 and TRBJ2-7; possibly TRBD2 for D (6 bases). The CDR3 has 13 amino acids. Trimming stripped 2 bases from V and 4 bases from J, with 10 bases between. Germline CDR1 and CDR2: SGHRS and YFSETQ. CDR3 sequence: CASSFGGDYEQYF. As DNA, the CDR3 is TGCGCCAGCAGCTTCGGAGGGGATTACGAGCAGTACTTC.

The chain recombines TRBV29-1 with TRBJ2-2, with D maybe TRBD1 (6 bases). Germline CDR1 SQVTM, CDR2 ANQGSEA. This CDR3 contains 13 residues. The germline V and J ends were trimmed by 4 bases and 5 bases, with 11 bases remaining between them. CDR3 amino acids: CSVAGEGTGELFF. Here the CDR3 DNA reads TGCAGCGTTGCAGGGGAAGGTACCGGGGAGCTGTTTTTT.

The chain uses TRBV2 and TRBJ1-2, with D uncertain. The CDR3 runs 15 residues. V shed 1 base and J shed 4 bases, with 13 bases lying between them. CDR1 and CDR2 from the germline V gene are SNHLY and FYNNEI. The CDR3 bases are TGTGCCAGCAGTGAAGATCTTCTGGCCCCCTATGGCTACACCTTC. It translates to CASSEDLLAPYGYTF.

This clone was observed a single time. For the CDR3, the DNA is TGTGCCAGCTCCCGGGGGACGAACTATGGCTACACCTTC. Encoded protein: CASSRGTNYGYTF. J is TRBJ1-2 and V is TRBV28; a possible D gene is TRBD1 (5 bases). CDR3 length equals 13 residues. Trimming removed 8 bases from V and 2 bases from J, with 12 bases in between. Germline CDR1 reads MDHEN; CDR2 reads SYDVKM.

This clone was observed once. This chain connects TRBV27 to TRBJ2-2, with D perhaps matching TRBD2 (6 bases). CDR1 is MNHEY and CDR2 is SMNVEV in the germline V gene (reference sequence). V lost 8 bases and J 2 bases, leaving 15 bases between the germline ends. This CDR3 is built from 15 residues. CDR3 nucleotides: TGTGCCAGCCGTGCGACTAGAGTTAACACCGGGGAGCTGTTTTTT. Its translation is CASRATRVNTGELFF.

The chain links TRBV10-2 to TRBJ2-1; no reliable D call. Germline lookup yields CDR1 WSHSY and CDR2 SAAADI. V lost 4 bases and J 8 bases, leaving 6 bases between the germline ends. The CDR3 totals 11 residues. CDR3 nucleotides: TGCGCCAGCAGTGCATCGGATGAGCAGTTCTTC. Protein: CASSASDEQFF.

V is TRBV5-4 and J is TRBJ1-5, with D possibly matching TRBD1 (5 bases). The CDR3 is 13 amino acids. V lost 4 bases, J lost 7 bases, and 12 bases lay in between. Germline CDR1 and CDR2: SGHNT and YYREEE (reference sequence). The CDR3: CASSRGGDQPQHF. For the CDR3, the DNA is TGTGCCAGCAGCCGCGGGGGGGACCAGCCCCAGCATTTT.

This chain joins TRBV2 and TRBJ2-1; TRBD1 might be the D (5 bases). The CDR3 totals 15 residues. Germline lookup yields CDR1 SNHLY and CDR2 FYNNEI. Deletions cut 7 bases from V and 8 bases from J, with 21 bases between. The CDR3 bases are TGTGCCAGCACCCGTACCGGAGACAGTCTACATGAGCAGTTCTTC. Protein sequence: CASTRTGDSLHEQFF.

The gene calls are TRBV27 and TRBJ1-2, with no clear D. The germline V gene has CDR1 MNHEY and CDR2 SMNVEV (reference sequence). Trimming shortened V by 3 bases and J by 9 bases, and 17 bases separated the two germline ends. The CDR3 contains 14 residues. The CDR3 sequence: CASSFNTMWASYTF. The CDR3 region has the DNA TGTGCCAGCAGTTTTAACACAATGTGGGCGAGCTACACCTTC.

The V and J genes are TRBV25-1 and TRBJ2-3, with 10 bases aligning to TRBD1. Germline loops: CDR1 MGHDK, CDR2 SYGVNS. After removal of 1 base from V and 3 bases from J, the junction contained 4 bases not matched to a gene. This CDR3 has 16 amino acids. CDR3 loop: CASSELRTGGTDTQYF. DNA of the CDR3: TGTGCCAGCAGTGAATTGAGGACAGGGGGAACAGATACGCAGTATTTT.

The V gene is TRBV11-3, the J gene TRBJ2-7, with TRBD1 as a possible D gene (6 bases). The germline V gene has CDR1 SGHNT and CDR2 YENEEA. The germline V and J ends were trimmed by 0 bases and 4 bases, with 7 bases remaining between them. CDR3 length: 13 amino acids. The CDR3 nucleotides are TGTGCCAGCAGCTTAGACAGGGGTTACGAGCAGTACTTC. Amino acid sequence: CASSLDRGYEQYF.

The V call is TRBV27, the J call TRBJ2-3; TRBD2 might be the D (6 bases). Trimming took off 5 bases at V and 6 bases at J, with 12 bases between the two ends. The CDR3 has 13 residues. Germline loops: CDR1 MNHEY, CDR2 SMNVEV (reference sequence). The CDR3 here is CASSPRGRDTQYF. The CDR3 DNA is TGTGCCAGCAGTCCTAGAGGGAGGGATACGCAGTATTTT.

The DNA of the CDR3 is TGTGCCAGCACCGGGGGGCTGTCCTACGAGCAGTACTTC. Translating gives CASTGGLSYEQYF. The genes are TRBV28 and TRBJ2-7; maybe TRBD2 (7 bases). The CDR3 length is 13 residues. Trimming pared 7 bases from V and 1 base from J, leaving 11 bases between. The germline V gene has CDR1 MDHEN and CDR2 SYDVKM.

This clone was seen only once. The chain carries TRBV19 and TRBJ1-1; 8 nucleotides agree with TRBD1. The CDR3 contains 16 residues. Germline values: CDR1 LNHDA, CDR2 SQIVND (reference sequence). With 4 bases clipped from V and 3 bases from J, the junction kept 10 bases outside the gene matches. The chain's CDR3 is CASSTRQGKVDTEAFF. The CDR3 region has the DNA TGTGCCAGTAGTACGAGACAGGGGAAGGTCGACACTGAAGCTTTCTTT.

This rearrangement joins TRBV27 to TRBJ2-5, with 15 bases lining up with TRBD2. J was trimmed by 3 bases and V by 4 bases; bases with no gene match: 3. The CDR3 loop spans 16 amino acids. From germline, CDR1 is MNHEY and CDR2 SMNVEV (reference sequence). In DNA form, the CDR3 reads TGTGCCAGCAGTTCCTGGACTAGCGGGGGGGAAGAGACCCAGTACTTC. Amino acid sequence: CASSSWTSGGEETQYF.

The V gene is TRBV29-1, the J gene TRBJ1-1; possibly TRBD1 for D (6 bases). With 5 bases removed from V and 3 bases from J, the gap between germline ends came to 13 bases. This CDR3 region has 13 residues. Germline V CDR1 and CDR2: SQVTM, ANQGSEA. Here the CDR3 DNA reads TGCAGCGTTCGTACAGGGTCTTACACTGAAGCTTTCTTT. It specifies CSVRTGSYTEAFF.

The chain employs TRBV5-1 and TRBJ2-2; possibly TRBD1 for D (6 bases). This CDR3 is 15 amino acids long. V lost 4 bases and J 2 bases, leaving 12 bases between the germline ends. The germline CDR1 and CDR2 sequences are SGHRS and YFSETQ. In DNA, the CDR3 is TGCGCCAGCAGCGTCCGGGACACCAACACCGGGGAGCTGTTTTTT. This codes for CASSVRDTNTGELFF.

This chain uses TRBV19 with TRBJ2-2; TRBD1 agrees at 9 bases. Germline V CDR1 and CDR2: LNHDA, SQIVND (reference sequence). The CDR3 sequence is 16 residues long. The V and J ends lost 6 bases and 5 bases, in that order; junction bases with no gene match: 10. The CDR3 DNA reads TGTGCCAGTAGCCGGAGGGGACAGGGAGGAACCGGGGAGCTGTTTTTT. Translating it yields CASSRRGQGGTGELFF.

The V gene is TRBV6-1, the J gene TRBJ1-3, with no clear D. V lost 6 bases, J lost 1 base, and 7 bases lay in between. This CDR3 has 13 amino acids. Per the germline V gene, CDR1 is MNHNS and CDR2 is SASEGT. CDR3 bases: TGTGCCAGCAGCCAGTGGTCTGGAAACACCATATATTTT. Amino acid sequence: CASSQWSGNTIYF.

The chain couples TRBV9 to TRBJ2-6, with TRBD1 as a possible D gene (6 bases). The V and J ends lost 3 bases and 0 bases respectively, with 16 bases between them. CDR3 length equals 18 residues. The germline V gene encodes CDR1 SGDLS and CDR2 YYNGEE. The CDR3 DNA sequence: TGTGCCAGCAGCGGTTATCCGGACAGAATCTCTGGGGCCAACGTCCTGACTTTC. This codes for CASSGYPDRISGANVLTF.

This chain's CDR3 is CASSLALSGGNTDTQYF. CDR3 bases: TGTGCCAGCAGCTTAGCGCTGAGCGGGGGGAACACAGATACGCAGTATTTT. The chain is built from TRBV7-9 and TRBJ2-3; 9 bases are a match to TRBD2. The germline V gene has CDR1 SEHNR and CDR2 FQNEAQ (reference sequence). Unmatched junction bases numbered 6, after V lost 0 bases and J lost 2 bases. The CDR3 has 17 amino acids.

The chain recombines TRBV15 with TRBJ2-7, with 11 bases identical to TRBD1. CDR3 length: 17 amino acids. Germline CDR1 is LNHNV and CDR2 is YYDKDF (reference sequence). The ends lost 0 bases at V and 6 bases at J; junction bases unmatched: 10. CDR3 coding DNA: TGTGCCACCAGCAGAGATAGTCGCCGGGGACAGGGGGGCGAGCAGTACTTC. Residues: CATSRDSRRGQGGEQYF. Using reference TRBV15 and TRBJ2-7 for the parts outside the CDR3, the full variable domain is DAMVIQNPRYQVTQFGKPVTLSCSQTLNHNVMYWYQQKSSQAPKLLFHYYDKDFNNEADTPDNFQSRRPNTSFCFLDIRSPGLGDTAMYLCATSRDSRRGQGGEQYFGPGTRLTVT.

This clone has just one count. The CDR3 is CASSVKGFGYTF. The CDR3 nucleotides are TGTGCCAGCAGTGTTAAGGGGTTTGGCTACACCTTC. The chain uses TRBV6-1 and TRBJ1-2; possible D gene TRBD1, 5 bases. Germline V lookup: CDR1 MNHNS, CDR2 SASEGT. The CDR3 loop spans 12 amino acids. Trimming took off 4 bases at V and 7 bases at J, with 10 bases between the two ends.

The CDR3 here is CAWSGELTVNTEAFF. The CDR3 DNA reads as TGTGCCTGGAGTGGGGAGTTAACGGTGAACACTGAAGCTTTCTTT. This chain joins TRBV30 and TRBJ1-1; D remains unclear. The CDR3 is made up of 15 amino acids. Germline lookup yields CDR1 GTSNPN and CDR2 SVGIG (reference sequence). The V end lost 1 base, the J end lost 0 bases, and 12 bases lay between the germline ends.

This clone was observed once. The J gene is TRBJ2-3, the V gene TRBV5-4; no clear D. This CDR3 has 12 amino acids. In germline, CDR1 is SGHNT, CDR2 YYREEE (reference sequence). Between the trimmed V and J ends, which lost 3 bases and 2 bases, there was a span of 4 bases. This CDR3 is CASSSITDTQYF. CDR3 nucleotides: TGTGCCAGCAGCTCCATCACAGATACGCAGTATTTT.

The CDR3 nucleotides are TGTGCCAGCAGTGACGGACAATATAGCAATCAGCCCCAGCATTTT. Amino acid sequence: CASSDGQYSNQPQHF. The chain carries TRBV6-6 and TRBJ1-5; weak D call: TRBD1 (5 bases). Germline CDR1 is MNHNY and CDR2 is SVGAGI (reference sequence). V lost 5 bases to trimming and J lost 0 bases, with 11 bases between them. The CDR3 runs to 15 residues.